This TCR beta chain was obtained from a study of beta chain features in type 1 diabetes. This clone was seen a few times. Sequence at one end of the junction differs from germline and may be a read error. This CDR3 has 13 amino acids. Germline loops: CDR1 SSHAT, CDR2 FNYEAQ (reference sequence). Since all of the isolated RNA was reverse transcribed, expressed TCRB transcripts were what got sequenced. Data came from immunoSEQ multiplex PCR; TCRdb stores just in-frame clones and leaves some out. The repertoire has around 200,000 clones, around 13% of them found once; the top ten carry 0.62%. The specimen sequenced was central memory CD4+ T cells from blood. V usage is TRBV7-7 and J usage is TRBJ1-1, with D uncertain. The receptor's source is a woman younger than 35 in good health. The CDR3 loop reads CASSLNKNTEAFF. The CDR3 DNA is TGTGCTAGCAGCTTAAACAAGAACACTGAAGCTTTCTTT.